This T cell receptor (beta chain) was identified during a study of neoadjuvant anti-PD-1 for oral cavity cancer (dated by TCRdb to the early 2020s). About the study as a whole: Patients mostly received three to four biweekly doses of nivolumab at 3 mg/kg before curative-intent surgical resection. Patients with complete response, partial response or stable disease by RECIST 1.1 were defined as responders, whereas patients with progression were defined as non-responders. The parent correlative cohort had about a dozen patients and a response rate of 33%. Patients who did not progress were given a fourth nivolumab dose at about day 43 and had definitive surgical resection on days 50-56. General study outcomes and caveats: After neoadjuvant nivolumab, non-responders showed significantly higher T cell clonality (Gini index) in PBMCs than responders did. Only three patients per response group were included in the TCR analyses, and larger cohorts for validation were called for by the authors. Higher pretreatment blood Treg/Th17 ratios correlated with higher pretreatment blood TCRbeta clonality and lower post-treatment tumor TCRbeta clonality.

For deep sequencing of PBMC libraries, mostly around 480 ng of input genomic DNA was used, and six replicates were run per sample. Following the manufacturer's instructions, the team built TCRbeta libraries using the immunoSEQ hsTCRbeta kit. The completed libraries were mixed into a single pool at 3 nM, then sequenced with an Illumina NovaSeq 6000 S4 flow cell. Per the source publication's procedure: The immunoSEQ Analyzer was used for raw data preprocessing and quality control. The analysis was restricted to productive rearrangements, with each unique CDR3 amino acid sequence defining a clonotype. Repertoire clonality was estimated as the Gini-Simpson index, which was calculated using the R package tcR. Student's t test was used to compare Gini indices, and Pearson correlation was used to assess associations with tumor size change. TCRdb carries this immuneACCESS record with in-frame sequences only. Its versions omit some clonotypes, under half of them owing to an unresolved V gene in the studies checked, with the rest unexplained. From that table come the V and J calls and clone size; the DNA was used to work out D and trimming. The table for this sample lists 30,000 or so clones; about 80% of them were counted only once. In total, the top ten clones hold around 3.7% of the sample.

The CDR3 covers 14 residues, taking in both the cysteine and the phenylalanine. The only DNA kept is the CDR3, 42 bases in frame from the first base. The junction shows trimming of 4 bases on V and 0 bases on J, plus 7 bases between the germline ends. The germline V gene gives CDR1 as MNHNS and CDR2 as SASEGT. The label giving this sample's time point can be read as: after neoadjuvant nivolumab, at surgical resection. Patients were newly diagnosed with stage II-IVA oral cavity squamous cell carcinoma and had received no prior systemic or radiation treatment. The cohort was composed of patients with HPV-negative, locally advanced oral cavity squamous cell carcinoma. Peripheral blood mononuclear cells were analyzed directly, without maintenance or expansion in culture. The samples were drawn from a longitudinal correlative study tied to a single-arm phase II trial testing neoadjuvant nivolumab in oral cavity squamous cell carcinoma. Genomic DNA-based TCRbeta sequencing was performed on subject-matched pre- and post-treatment PBMCs and tumors from three responders and three non-responders. Peripheral blood mononuclear cells were collected once before nivolumab treatment and again after treatment, at the time of surgery. The Maxwell RSC DNA from Cells kit was used to extract genomic DNA from PBMCs.

With respect to this clone: The target of this receptor is not known. Base qualities are not provided; no much larger clone lies one nucleotide away.

The material was PBMCs, obtained after nivolumab (anti-PD-1) treatment. The rearrangement joined TRBV6-1 to TRBJ1-5, and perhaps TRBD1 as D gene, on 6 matching bases. The clonotype comes from a person aged 35 to 85 with oral cavity squamous cell carcinoma. In nucleotide form, the sequence is TGTGCCAGCAGTGGACAGGCTAGCAATCAGCCCCAGCATTTT. Its translation reads: CASSGQASNQPQHF.